Described below is a single T cell receptor (beta chain) sequence and its context. Its recognized antigen is unknown. No quality values exist for individual bases; no much larger clone is one base distant. The data are from a study of blood T cell repertoires in COVID-19 (dated by TCRdb to about 2020). About the investigation overall: Collaborator samples came from the United States, Italy and Spain and covered acute and convalescent phases of COVID-19. A de-identified subject ID, COVID-19 status, age in years and sex were almost always included in the sample metadata. The repertoires were made available in a free public database intended to serve as a resource for research on the immune response to SARS-CoV-2. Where available, HLA class I and class II types were obtained from metadata supplied by the sample provider rather than from assay-based typing. The samples were drawn from two sources: the first 160 participants of the ongoing ImmuneRACE study, and 1,254 subjects contributed by 6 global collaborators. The prospective study material was composed of cDNA or gDNA derived from T cells, B-cell-depleted T cells, or PBMCs. Subjects who had been exposed to COVID-19, were actively infected with it, or had recovered from it provided the deeply sampled blood TCRbeta repertoires that made up the dataset.

The immunoSEQ Assay, a bias-controlled multiplex PCR, was used to amplify TCRbeta CDR3 regions from genomic DNA. The original pipeline was this. The number of nucleated cells in each sample was estimated from the amplification of reference gene primers within the assay. To quantify the absolute abundance of each unique TCRbeta CDR3 rearrangement, sequence reads were collapsed and filtered. For each sample, productive Simpson clonality was calculated by taking the square root of Simpson's diversity index across productive rearrangements. The table comes from immuneACCESS by way of TCRdb, which keeps in-frame sequences with V and J called. Part of the clones is missing from these tables; in studies checked, under half for an unresolved V gene and the rest for unknown reasons. V and J calls and clone size follow that table, whereas D and trimming were derived from the DNA. Recorded for this sample are 250,000 to 300,000 clones; roughly nine tenths of them occurred a single time. The ten top clones hold more than 1% of the sample.

CDR1 and CDR2 were assigned from the germline V gene (reference sequence) as SEHNR and FQNEAQ. At the junction V is shortened by 4 bases and J by 6 bases; bases outside the gene matches: 7. From its cysteine to its phenylalanine, the CDR3 spans 15 amino acids. Just the 45-base CDR3 DNA is kept, in frame starting at base 1. The study at large found these results: The amount of clinical and demographic metadata varied by source and participant and was provided uncurated.

Enrolling through a virtual design, the prospective study's participants ranged in age from roughly 18 to 90 years and lived across roughly 24 United States geographic areas. In the prospective study, participants were assigned to cohorts based on the clinical history participants reported in a screening survey and a study questionnaire. Each participant in the prospective study had whole blood, serum and a nasopharyngeal or oropharyngeal swab collected by mobile phlebotomists. Prospective study participants could optionally give additional blood draws and questionnaires over an approximately 2-month period. Prospective study blood samples were shipped either frozen or at room temperature before DNA extraction.

The chain was built from TRBV7-9 and TRBJ2-7; 12 bases in between match TRBD1. This TCR was recovered from a human donor in a cohort exposed to, infected with or recovered from COVID-19 (not recorded which). The donor label of this sample is uncertain. Specimen: PBMCs or T cells enriched from blood (not recorded which). The CDR3 reads as follows: CASSSGQGALREQYF. The nucleotide sequence is TGTGCCAGCAGCTCGGGACAGGGGGCTCTTCGCGAGCAGTACTTC. Supplemented by the reference TRBV7-9 and TRBJ2-7 proteins around the CDR3, the complete variable domain is DTGVSQNPRHKITKRGQNVTFRCDPISEHNRLYWYRQTLGQGPEFLTYFQNEAQLEKSRLLSDRFSAERPKGSFSTLEIQRTEQGDSAMYLCASSSGQGALREQYFGPGTRLTVT.